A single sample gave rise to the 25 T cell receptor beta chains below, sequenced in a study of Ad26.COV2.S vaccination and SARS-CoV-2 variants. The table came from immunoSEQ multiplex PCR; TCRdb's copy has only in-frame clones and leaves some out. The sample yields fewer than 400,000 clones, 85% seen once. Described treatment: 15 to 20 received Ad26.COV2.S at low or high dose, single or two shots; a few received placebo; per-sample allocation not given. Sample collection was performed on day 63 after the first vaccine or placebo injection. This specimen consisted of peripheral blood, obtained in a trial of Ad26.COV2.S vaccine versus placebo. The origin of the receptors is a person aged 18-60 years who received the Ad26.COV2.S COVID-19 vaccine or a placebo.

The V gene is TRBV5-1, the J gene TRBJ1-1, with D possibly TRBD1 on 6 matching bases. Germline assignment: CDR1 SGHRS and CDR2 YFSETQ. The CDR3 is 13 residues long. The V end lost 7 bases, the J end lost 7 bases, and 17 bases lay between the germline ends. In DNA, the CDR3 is TGCGCCAGCTTTCAGGGGACAAATAGTGAAGCTTTCTTT. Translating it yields CASFQGTNSEAFF.

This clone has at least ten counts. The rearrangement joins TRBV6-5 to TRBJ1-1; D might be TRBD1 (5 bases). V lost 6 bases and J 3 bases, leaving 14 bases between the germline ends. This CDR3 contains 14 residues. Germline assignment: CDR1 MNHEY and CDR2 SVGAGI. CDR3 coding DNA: TGTGCCAGCAGATTACTCGGGGGGGACACTGAAGCTTTCTTT. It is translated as CASRLLGGDTEAFF.

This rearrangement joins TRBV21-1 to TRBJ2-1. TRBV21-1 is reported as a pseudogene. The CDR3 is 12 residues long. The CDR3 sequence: CASSKKAHEQFF. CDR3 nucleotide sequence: TGTGCCAGCAGCAAAAAGGCCCATGAGCAGTTCTTC.

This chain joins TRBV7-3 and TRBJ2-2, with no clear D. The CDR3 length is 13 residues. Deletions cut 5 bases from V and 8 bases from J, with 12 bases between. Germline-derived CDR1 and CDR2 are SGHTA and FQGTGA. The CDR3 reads CASSPENAGELFF. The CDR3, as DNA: TGTGCCAGCAGCCCTGAGAATGCAGGGGAGCTGTTTTTT. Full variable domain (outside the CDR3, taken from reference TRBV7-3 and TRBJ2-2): GAGVSQTPSNKVTEKGKYVELRCDPISGHTALYWYRQSLGQGPEFLIYFQGTGAADDSGLPNDRFFAVRPEGSVSTLKIQRTERGDSAVYLCASSPENAGELFFGEGSRLTVL.

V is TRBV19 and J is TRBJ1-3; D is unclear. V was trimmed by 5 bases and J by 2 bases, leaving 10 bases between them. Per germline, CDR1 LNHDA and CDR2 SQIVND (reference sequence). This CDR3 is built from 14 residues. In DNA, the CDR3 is TGTGCCAGTAGTGAGACGGTGGCTGGAAACACCATATATTTT. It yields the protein CASSETVAGNTIYF.

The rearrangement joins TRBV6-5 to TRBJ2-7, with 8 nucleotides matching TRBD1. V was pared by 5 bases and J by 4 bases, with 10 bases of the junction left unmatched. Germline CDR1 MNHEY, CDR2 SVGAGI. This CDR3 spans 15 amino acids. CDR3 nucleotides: TGTGCCAGCAGTACCAGACAGGGGAGCTTGTACGAGCAGTACTTC. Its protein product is CASSTRQGSLYEQYF.

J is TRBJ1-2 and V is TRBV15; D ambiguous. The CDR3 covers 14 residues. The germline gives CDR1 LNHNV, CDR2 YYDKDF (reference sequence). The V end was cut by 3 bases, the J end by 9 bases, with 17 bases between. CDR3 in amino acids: CATSSPDGAGRYTF. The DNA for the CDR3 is TGTGCCACCAGCAGTCCTGACGGTGCTGGGCGCTACACCTTC.

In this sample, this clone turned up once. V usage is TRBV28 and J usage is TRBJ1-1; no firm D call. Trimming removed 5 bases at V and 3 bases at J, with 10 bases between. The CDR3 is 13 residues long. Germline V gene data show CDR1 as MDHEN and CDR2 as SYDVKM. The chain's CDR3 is CASSPWSDTEAFF. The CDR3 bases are TGTGCCAGCAGTCCCTGGTCGGACACTGAAGCTTTCTTT.

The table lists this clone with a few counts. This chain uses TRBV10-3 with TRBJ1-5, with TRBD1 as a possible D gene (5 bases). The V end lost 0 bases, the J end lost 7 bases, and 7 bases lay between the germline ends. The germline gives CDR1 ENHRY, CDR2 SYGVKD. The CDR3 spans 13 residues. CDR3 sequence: CAISESTAQPQHF. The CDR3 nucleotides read TGTGCCATCAGTGAGTCGACAGCGCAGCCCCAGCATTTT.

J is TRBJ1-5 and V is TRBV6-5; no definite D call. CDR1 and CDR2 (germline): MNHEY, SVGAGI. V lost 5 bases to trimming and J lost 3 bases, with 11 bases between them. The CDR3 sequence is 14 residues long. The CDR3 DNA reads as TGTGCCAGCAGTCTGTCCCGGGACAATCAGCCCCAGCATTTT. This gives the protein CASSLSRDNQPQHF.

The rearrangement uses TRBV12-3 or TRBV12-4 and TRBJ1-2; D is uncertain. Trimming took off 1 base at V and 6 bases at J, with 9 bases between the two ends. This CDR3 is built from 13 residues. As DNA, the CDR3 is TGTGCCAGCAGTTTAGTCAGAGACGATGGCTACACCTTC. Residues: CASSLVRDDGYTF.

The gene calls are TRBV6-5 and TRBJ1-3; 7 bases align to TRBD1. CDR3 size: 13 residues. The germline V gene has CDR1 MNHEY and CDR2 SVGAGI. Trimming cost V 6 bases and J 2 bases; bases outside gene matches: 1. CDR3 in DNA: TGTGCCAGCAGACAGGGGACTGGAAACACCATATATTTT. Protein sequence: CASRQGTGNTIYF.

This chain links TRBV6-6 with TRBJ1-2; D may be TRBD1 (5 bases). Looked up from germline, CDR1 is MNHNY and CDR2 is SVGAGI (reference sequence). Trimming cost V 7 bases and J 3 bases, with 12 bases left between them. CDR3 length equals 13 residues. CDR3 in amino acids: CASTRRADYGYTF. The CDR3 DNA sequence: TGTGCCAGCACCCGCAGGGCGGACTATGGCTACACCTTC.

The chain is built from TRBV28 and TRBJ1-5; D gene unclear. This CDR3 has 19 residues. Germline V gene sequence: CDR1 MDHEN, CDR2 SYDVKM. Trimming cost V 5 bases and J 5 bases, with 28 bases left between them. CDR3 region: CASSIIPDGTSNYYQPQHF. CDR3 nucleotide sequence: TGTGCCAGCAGTATCATCCCGGACGGCACCAGTAATTACTATCAGCCCCAGCATTTT.

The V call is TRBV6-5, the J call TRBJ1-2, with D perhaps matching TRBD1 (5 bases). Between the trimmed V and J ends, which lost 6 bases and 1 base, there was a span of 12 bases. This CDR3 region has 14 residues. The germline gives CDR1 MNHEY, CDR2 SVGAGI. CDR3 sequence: CASSADTLNYGYTF. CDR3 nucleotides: TGTGCCAGCAGCGCGGACACCCTTAACTATGGCTACACCTTC.

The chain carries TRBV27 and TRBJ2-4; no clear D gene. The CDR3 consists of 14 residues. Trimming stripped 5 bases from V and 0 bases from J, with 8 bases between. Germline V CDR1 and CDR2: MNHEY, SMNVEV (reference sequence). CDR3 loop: CASSPDLAKNIQYF. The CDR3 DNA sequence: TGTGCCAGCAGTCCGGACCTAGCCAAAAACATTCAGTACTTC.

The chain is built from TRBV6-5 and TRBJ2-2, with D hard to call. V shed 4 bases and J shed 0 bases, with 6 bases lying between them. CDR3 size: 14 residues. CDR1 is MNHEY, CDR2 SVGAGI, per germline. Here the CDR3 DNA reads TGTGCCAGCAGTTGGGGTCCGAACACCGGGGAGCTGTTTTTT. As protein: CASSWGPNTGELFF.

In nucleotides, the CDR3 is TGTGCCATCAGTGAACGAGCACTGGCCGCCGGGGAGCTGTTTTTT. Amino acids: CAISERALAAGELFF. The chain uses TRBV10-3 and TRBJ2-2; D uncertain. Germline CDR1 is ENHRY and CDR2 is SYGVKD. V shed 3 bases and J shed 6 bases, with 14 bases lying between them. This CDR3 spans 15 amino acids.

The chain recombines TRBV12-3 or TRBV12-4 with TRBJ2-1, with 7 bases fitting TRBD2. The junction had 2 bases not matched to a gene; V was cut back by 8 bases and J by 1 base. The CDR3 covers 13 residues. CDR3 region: CASGGGSYNEQFF. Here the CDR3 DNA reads TGTGCCAGCGGCGGGGGTTCCTACAATGAGCAGTTCTTC.

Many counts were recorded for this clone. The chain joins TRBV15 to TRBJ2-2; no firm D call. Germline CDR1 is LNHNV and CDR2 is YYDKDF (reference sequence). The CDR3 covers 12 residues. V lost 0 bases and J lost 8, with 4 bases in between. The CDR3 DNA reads TGTGCCACCAGCAGAGAATCTGGGGAGCTGTTTTTT. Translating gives CATSRESGELFF.

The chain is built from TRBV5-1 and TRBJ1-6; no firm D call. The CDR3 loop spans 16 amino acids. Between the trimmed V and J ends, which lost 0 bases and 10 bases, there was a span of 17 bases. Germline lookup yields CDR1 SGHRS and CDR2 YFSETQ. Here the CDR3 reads CASSLAGDREFSPLHF. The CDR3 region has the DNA TGCGCCAGCAGCTTGGCCGGCGACCGGGAATTCTCACCCCTCCACTTT.

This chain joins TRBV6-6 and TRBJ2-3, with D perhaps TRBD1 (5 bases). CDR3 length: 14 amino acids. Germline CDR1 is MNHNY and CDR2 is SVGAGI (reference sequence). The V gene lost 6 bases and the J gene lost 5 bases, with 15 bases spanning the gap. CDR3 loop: CASSQGSWGDTQYF. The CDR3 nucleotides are TGTGCCAGCAGCCAGGGCTCCTGGGGAGATACGCAGTATTTT.

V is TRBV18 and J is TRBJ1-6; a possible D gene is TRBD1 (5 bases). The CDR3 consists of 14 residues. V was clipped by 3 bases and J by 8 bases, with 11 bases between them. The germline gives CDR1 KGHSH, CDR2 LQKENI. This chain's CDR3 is CASSPSWGDSPLHF. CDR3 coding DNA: TGTGCCAGCTCACCGTCCTGGGGGGATTCACCCCTCCACTTT.

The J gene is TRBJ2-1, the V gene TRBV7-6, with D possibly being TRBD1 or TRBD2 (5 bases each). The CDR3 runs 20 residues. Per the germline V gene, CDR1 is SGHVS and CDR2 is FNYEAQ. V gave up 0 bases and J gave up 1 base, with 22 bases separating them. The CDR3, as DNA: TGTGCCAGCAGCTTAGCCACGGGGACGGAGAGTTGGGGGTCCTACAATGAGCAGTTCTTC. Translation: CASSLATGTESWGSYNEQFF.

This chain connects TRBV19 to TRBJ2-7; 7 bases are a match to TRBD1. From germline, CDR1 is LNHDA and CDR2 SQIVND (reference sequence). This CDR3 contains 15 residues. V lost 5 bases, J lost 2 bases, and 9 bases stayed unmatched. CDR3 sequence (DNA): TGTGCCAGTAGTGGCCCGACAGGGTCCCCCTACGAGCAGTACTTC. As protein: CASSGPTGSPYEQYF.